The clone carrying this T cell receptor (beta chain) was observed a few times. The antigen remains undetermined. Via the markers CD45RO/CCR7/CD25/CD127/CD95/CD27, stem cell-like memory, regulatory, central memory and naive CD4+ cells were sorted. This specimen comes from a study of beta chain features in type 1 diabetes. Study-level background: Examined across all samples were around 110 million sorted cells.

The entirety of the isolated RNA underwent reverse transcription, so expressed TCRB transcripts were sequenced. The assay was immunoSEQ multiplex PCR, and TCRdb's table has in-frame clones only and misses some. The sample has some 360,000 clones, about 10% seen once; the top ten hold around 0.66%. The V segment lost 2 bases and the J segment 5 bases; nucleotides outside the gene matches: 8. This CDR3 is built from 17 residues. Germline CDR1 is MDHEN and CDR2 is SYDVKM. General study points: VDJ junctions from type 1 diabetes patients carried fewer insertions and larger deletions. Small HLA sub-analyses could not settle whether HLA shapes TCRB rearrangement. All four CD4+ subsets of Type 1 diabetes patients contained TCRB CDR3s that were moderately but significantly shorter.

The clonotype comes from a man younger than 45 with type 1 diabetes. Sequencing was done on a sample of central memory CD4+ T cells from blood. V is TRBV28 and J is TRBJ2-3; 12 bases are a match to TRBD2. The chain's CDR3 is CASSLSLAGGLRDTQYF. CDR3 nucleotide sequence: TGTGCCAGCAGTTTAAGCCTAGCGGGAGGGCTTAGAGATACGCAGTATTTT.